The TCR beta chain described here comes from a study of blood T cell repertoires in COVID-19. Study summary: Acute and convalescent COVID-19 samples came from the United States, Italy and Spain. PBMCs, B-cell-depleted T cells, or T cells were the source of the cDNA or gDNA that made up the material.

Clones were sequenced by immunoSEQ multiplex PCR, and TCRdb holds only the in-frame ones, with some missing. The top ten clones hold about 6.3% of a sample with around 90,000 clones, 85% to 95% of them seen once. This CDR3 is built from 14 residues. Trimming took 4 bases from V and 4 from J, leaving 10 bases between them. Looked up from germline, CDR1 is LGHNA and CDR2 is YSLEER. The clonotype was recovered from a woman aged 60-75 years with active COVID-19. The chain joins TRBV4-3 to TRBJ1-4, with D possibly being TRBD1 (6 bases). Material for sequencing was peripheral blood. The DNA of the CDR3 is TGCGCCAGCAGCCGAGACAGGCTTAATGAAAAACTGTTTTTT. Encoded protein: CASSRDRLNEKLFF.